This is a list of T cell receptor beta chains from one sample in a study of CD8 T cells in Susac syndrome. MiXCR was run by TCRdb on the immunoSEQ multiplex PCR reads, yielding one entry per CDR3 protein. The sample holds approximately 180,000 distinct CDR3 sequences, 85% to 95% seen once. Sequencing used CD4+ T cells from PBMCs. The receptors derive from a human donor with multiple sclerosis. Both conserved end residues are part of each CDR3. A D gene is named only where the DNA matches it firmly. Rows may omit the clone size; those that give it use once, few, many or a size class.

d_call j_call v_call clone_size cdr3_aa cdr3_nt
- TRBJ2-7 TRBV2 - CASTPGQTYEQYF TGTGCCAGCACCCCGGGACAAACATACGAGCAGTACTTC
- TRBJ1-5 TRBV3-1 - CASSHGDGNQPQHF TGTGCCAGCAGCCACGGGGACGGTAATCAGCCCCAGCATTTT
- TRBJ1-1 TRBV4-1 - CASSQRTGTEAFF TGCGCCAGCAGCCAAAGAACGGGAACTGAAGCTTTCTTT
- TRBJ1-4 TRBV3-1 - CASSQDPFATNEKLFF TGTGCCAGCAGCCAAGATCCATTTGCAACTAATGAAAAACTGTTTTTT
- TRBJ2-7 TRBV11-2 once CASSPVARRGPYEQYF TGTGCCAGCAGCCCCGTTGCGCGGCGGGGTCCTTACGAGCAGTACTTC
TRBD2 TRBJ2-3 TRBV24-1 - CATQRGSGRNSDTQYF TGTGCCACCCAACGAGGGAGCGGGAGAAACTCAGATACGCAGTATTTT
- TRBJ1-5 TRBV30 - CAWSALTTSNQPQHF TGTGCCTGGAGCGCCCTAACTACAAGCAATCAGCCCCAGCATTTT
TRBD2 TRBJ2-1 TRBV19 - CASSIVRREDEQFF TGTGCCAGTAGTATAGTACGGCGGGAGGATGAGCAGTTCTTC
- TRBJ1-5 TRBV7-9 - CASSLLGRNQPQHF TGTGCCAGCAGCTTATTAGGGCGGAATCAGCCCCAGCATTTT
TRBD2 TRBJ2-7 TRBV19 - CASSPTWTSGTYEQYF TGTGCCAGTAGTCCAACATGGACTAGCGGGACCTACGAGCAGTACTTC
- TRBJ2-3 TRBV5-1 once CASGLDGHTDTQYF TGCGCCAGCGGCCTGGACGGACACACAGATACGCAGTATTTT
- TRBJ1-1 TRBV18 - CASSPPSVGAREAFF TGTGCCAGCTCGCCGCCTTCTGTGGGGGCGAGGGAAGCTTTCTTT
TRBD1 TRBJ2-7 TRBV10-3 - CASQRTGQGGSEQYF TGTGCCAGTCAGCGGACGGGACAGGGAGGGTCCGAGCAGTACTTC
TRBD1 TRBJ1-2 TRBV9 - CASTGQANYGYTF TGTGCCAGCACCGGACAGGCGAACTATGGCTACACCTTC
TRBD2 TRBJ2-3 TRBV4-3 once CASSQDRGGSGPDTQYF TGCGCCAGCAGCCAAGATAGAGGCGGGAGTGGTCCAGATACGCAGTATTTT
TRBD1 TRBJ1-1 TRBV6-5 once CASSYTGAQGGTEAFF TGTGCCAGCAGTTACACCGGGGCTCAGGGGGGCACTGAAGCTTTCTTT
TRBD2 TRBJ2-1 TRBV6-5 once CASSYSSGATYNEQFF TGTGCCAGCAGTTACTCAAGCGGGGCCACCTACAATGAGCAGTTCTTC
- TRBJ2-5 TRBV9 - CASSARRGRLQETQYF TGTGCCAGCAGCGCCCGGAGGGGACGGCTACAAGAGACCCAGTACTTC
TRBD2 TRBJ2-5 TRBV5-4 - CASSLRLAGGHETQYF TGTGCCAGCAGCCTAAGACTAGCGGGGGGGCATGAGACCCAGTACTTC
- TRBJ2-7 TRBV6-6 - CASRSPQGTYEQYF TGTGCCAGCAGGTCGCCCCAGGGGACCTACGAGCAGTACTTC